Listed here are 10 T cell receptor beta chains from one sample, sequenced in a study of blood T cell repertoires in COVID-19. The repertoire was sequenced with immunoSEQ multiplex PCR; TCRdb's copy has only in-frame clones and lacks some. The sample holds 210,000 or so clones, approximately 84% seen once. The source material was peripheral blood. The receptors here all came from a woman aged 50 to 60 with active or convalescent COVID-19.

V gene TRBV10-2 combines with J gene TRBJ1-5; no clear D. Deletions cut 0 bases from V and 4 bases from J, with 7 bases between. The length of the CDR3 is 14 residues. CDR1 is WSHSY, CDR2 SAAADI, per germline. The CDR3 DNA reads TGCGCCAGCAGTGAGTCGACGGGAAATCAGCCCCAGCATTTT. Amino acid sequence: CASSESTGNQPQHF.

V gene TRBV2 combines with J gene TRBJ2-1; D may be TRBD1 (6 bases). This CDR3 has 15 residues. V shed 1 base and J shed 7 bases, with 14 bases lying between them. Germline V gene lookup returns CDR1 SNHLY and CDR2 FYNNEI. CDR3 sequence reads: CASSEGIQGWNEQFF. The CDR3 DNA follows: TGTGCCAGCAGTGAAGGGATCCAGGGGTGGAATGAGCAGTTCTTC.

The chain carries TRBV18 and TRBJ2-5; D might be TRBD2 (6 bases). Deletions cut 3 bases from V and 1 base from J, with 15 bases between. The germline gives CDR1 KGHSH, CDR2 LQKENI. This CDR3 contains 16 residues. The DNA for the CDR3 is TGTGCCAGCTCACCCCCGGGAGCGGTCCCCCAAGAGACCCAGTACTTC. Its translation: CASSPPGAVPQETQYF.

The chain uses TRBV5-1 and TRBJ2-1; 13 positions match TRBD2. Germline loops: CDR1 SGHRS, CDR2 YFSETQ. The CDR3 covers 16 residues. With 1 base clipped from V and 7 bases from J, the junction kept 5 bases outside the gene matches. The CDR3 is CASSLTSGRAGNEQFF. DNA of the CDR3: TGCGCCAGCAGCTTGACTAGCGGGAGGGCGGGGAATGAGCAGTTCTTC.

The gene calls are TRBV18 and TRBJ2-1, with unresolved D. V was shortened by 5 bases and J by 0 bases, with 8 bases between the two germline ends. Germline CDR1 reads KGHSH; CDR2 reads LQKENI. The length of the CDR3 is 14 residues. CDR3 coding DNA: TGTGCCAGCTCAACCTCGAGCTCCTACAATGAGCAGTTCTTC. Translation: CASSTSSSYNEQFF.

The genes are TRBV11-2 and TRBJ1-1, with TRBD1 as a possible D gene (5 bases). There are 15 residues in the CDR3. V lost 5 bases and J 5 bases, leaving 18 bases between the germline ends. CDR1 and CDR2 from the germline V gene are SGHAT and FQNNGV. The CDR3 DNA reads as TGTGCCAGCAGCACAGTGTGGGGCCCCAAAACTGAAGCTTTCTTT. It specifies CASSTVWGPKTEAFF.

The chain combines TRBV7-9 with TRBJ1-1; a weak D match, TRBD1 (5 bases). The V end lost 5 bases, the J end lost 8 bases, and 15 bases lay between the germline ends. The CDR3 loop spans 13 amino acids. Germline-derived CDR1 and CDR2 are SEHNR and FQNEAQ (reference sequence). CDR3 nucleotide sequence: TGTGCCAGCAGCCTCGAAGGGGCAGGGGAAGCTTTCTTT. This sequence encodes CASSLEGAGEAFF.

The rearrangement links TRBV4-1 to TRBJ1-1; tentative D call: TRBD1 (6 bases). The V end was cut by 6 bases, the J end by 1 base, with 6 bases between. Germline-derived CDR1 and CDR2 are MGHRA and YSYEKL. The CDR3 spans 12 residues. The CDR3: CASRDRNTEAFF. The CDR3 nucleotides read TGCGCCAGCAGGGACAGGAACACTGAAGCTTTCTTT.

This clone was counted between two and nine times. This sequence joins TRBV5-1 and TRBJ1-5, with TRBD1 matching over 7 bases. Germline-derived CDR1 and CDR2 are SGHRS and YFSETQ. The CDR3 sequence is 15 residues long. Trimming cost V 3 bases and J 7 bases; bases outside gene matches: 10. The CDR3 nucleotides are TGCGCCAGCAGCTCGACAGGGTTGCCCGGCCAGCCCCAGCATTTT. Its protein is CASSSTGLPGQPQHF.

The chain employs TRBV10-1 and TRBJ1-1; 9 bases line up with TRBD1. Looked up from germline, CDR1 is WNHNN and CDR2 is SYGVQD (reference sequence). This CDR3 comprises 14 residues. J lost 5 bases, V lost 7 bases, and 8 bases had no gene match. The CDR3 region has the DNA TGCGCCAGCAAGGGGGACAGGGAAGGGACTGAAGCTTTCTTT. Translating gives CASKGDREGTEAFF.